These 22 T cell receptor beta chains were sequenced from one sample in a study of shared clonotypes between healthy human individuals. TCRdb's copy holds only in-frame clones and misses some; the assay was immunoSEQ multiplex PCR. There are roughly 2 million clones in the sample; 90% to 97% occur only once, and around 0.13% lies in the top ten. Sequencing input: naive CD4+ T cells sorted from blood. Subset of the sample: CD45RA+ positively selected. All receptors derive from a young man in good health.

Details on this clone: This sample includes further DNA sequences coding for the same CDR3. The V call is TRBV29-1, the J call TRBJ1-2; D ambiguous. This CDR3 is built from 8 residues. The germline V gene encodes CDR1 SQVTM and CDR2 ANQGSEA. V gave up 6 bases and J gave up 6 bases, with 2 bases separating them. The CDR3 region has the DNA TGCAGCGTGGATGGCTACACCTTC. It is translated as CSVDGYTF.

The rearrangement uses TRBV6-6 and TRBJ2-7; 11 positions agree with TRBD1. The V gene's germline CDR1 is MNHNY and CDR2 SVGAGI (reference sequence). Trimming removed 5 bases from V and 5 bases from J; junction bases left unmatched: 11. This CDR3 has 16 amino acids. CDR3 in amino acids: CASSPSPGTGGNEQYF. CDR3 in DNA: TGTGCCAGCAGTCCATCACCCGGGACAGGGGGGAACGAGCAGTACTTC.

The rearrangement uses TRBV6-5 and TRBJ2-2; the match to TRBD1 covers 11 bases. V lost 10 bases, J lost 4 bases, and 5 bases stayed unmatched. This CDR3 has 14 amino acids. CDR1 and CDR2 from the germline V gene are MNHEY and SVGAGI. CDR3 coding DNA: TGTGCCACCTGGGACAGGGGGATCACCGGGGAGCTGTTTTTT. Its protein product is CATWDRGITGELFF.

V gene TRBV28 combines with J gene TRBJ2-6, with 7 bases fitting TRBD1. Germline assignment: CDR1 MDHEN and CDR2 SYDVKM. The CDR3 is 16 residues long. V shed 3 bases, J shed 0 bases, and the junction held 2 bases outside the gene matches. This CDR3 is CASSFGQDSGANVLTF. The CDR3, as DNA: TGTGCCAGCAGTTTCGGACAGGACTCTGGGGCCAACGTCCTGACTTTC.

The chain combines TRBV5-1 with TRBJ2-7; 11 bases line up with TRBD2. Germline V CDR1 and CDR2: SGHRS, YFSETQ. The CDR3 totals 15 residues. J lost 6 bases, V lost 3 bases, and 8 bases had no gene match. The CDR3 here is CASSSGNGLAGEQYF. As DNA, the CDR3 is TGCGCCAGCAGCTCCGGGAATGGACTAGCGGGCGAGCAGTACTTC. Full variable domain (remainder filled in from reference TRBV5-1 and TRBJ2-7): KAGVTQTPRYLIKTRGQQVTLSCSPISGHRSVSWYQQTPGQGLQFLFEYFSETQRNKGNFPGRFSGRQFSNSRSEMNVSTLELGDSALYLCASSSGNGLAGEQYFGPGTRLTVT.

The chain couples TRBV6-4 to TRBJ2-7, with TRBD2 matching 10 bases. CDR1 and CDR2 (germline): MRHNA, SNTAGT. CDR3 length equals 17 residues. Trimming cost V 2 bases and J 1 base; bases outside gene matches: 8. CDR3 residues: CASSDGFRTSGSYEQYF. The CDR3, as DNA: TGTGCCAGCAGTGACGGGTTTAGGACTAGCGGTTCCTACGAGCAGTACTTC.

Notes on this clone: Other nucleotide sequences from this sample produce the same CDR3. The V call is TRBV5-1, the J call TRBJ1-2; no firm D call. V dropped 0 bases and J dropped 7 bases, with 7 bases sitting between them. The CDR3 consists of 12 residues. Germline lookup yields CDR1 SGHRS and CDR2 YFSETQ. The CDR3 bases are TGCGCCAGCAGCTTGGAAGGATTTGGCTACACCTTC. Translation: CASSLEGFGYTF.

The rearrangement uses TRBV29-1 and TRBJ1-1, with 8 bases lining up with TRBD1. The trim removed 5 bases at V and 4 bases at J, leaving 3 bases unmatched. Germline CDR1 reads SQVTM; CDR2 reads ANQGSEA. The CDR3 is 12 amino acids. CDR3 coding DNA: TGCAGCGTTCAAACAGGGGGCACTGAAGCTTTCTTT. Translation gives CSVQTGGTEAFF.

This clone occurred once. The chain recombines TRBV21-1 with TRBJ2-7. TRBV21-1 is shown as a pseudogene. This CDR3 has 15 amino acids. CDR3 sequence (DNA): TGTGCCAGCAGCAAAGTTGAGGGGATAGGCGACGAGCAGTACTTC. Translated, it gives CASSKVEGIGDEQYF.

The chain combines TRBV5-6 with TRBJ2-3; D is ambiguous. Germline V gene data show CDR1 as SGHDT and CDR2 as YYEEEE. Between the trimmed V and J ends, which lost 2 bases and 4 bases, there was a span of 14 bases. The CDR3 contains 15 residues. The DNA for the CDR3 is TGTGCCAGCAGCTTAGGAATGGCAGCCGCAGATACGCAGTATTTT. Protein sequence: CASSLGMAAADTQYF.

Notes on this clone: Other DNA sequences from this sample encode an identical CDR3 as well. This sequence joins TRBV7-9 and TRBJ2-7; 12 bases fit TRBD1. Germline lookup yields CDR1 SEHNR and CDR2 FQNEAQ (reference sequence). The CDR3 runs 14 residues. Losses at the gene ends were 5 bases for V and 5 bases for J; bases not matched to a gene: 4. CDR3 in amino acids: CASSLGQGANEQYF. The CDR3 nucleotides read TGTGCCAGCAGCCTGGGACAGGGGGCTAACGAGCAGTACTTC.

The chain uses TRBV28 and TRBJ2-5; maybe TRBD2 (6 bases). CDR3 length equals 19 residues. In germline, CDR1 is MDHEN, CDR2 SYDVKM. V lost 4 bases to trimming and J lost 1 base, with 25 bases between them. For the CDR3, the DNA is TGTGCCAGCAGTTCTATGGGGGGTTGGGCAGGGATATTCCAAGAGACCCAGTACTTC. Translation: CASSSMGGWAGIFQETQYF.

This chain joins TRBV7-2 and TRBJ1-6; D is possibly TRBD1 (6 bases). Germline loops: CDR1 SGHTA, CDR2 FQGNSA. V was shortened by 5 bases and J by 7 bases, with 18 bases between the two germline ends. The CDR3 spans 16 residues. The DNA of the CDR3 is TGTGCCAGCAGCCAGGAAGGACAGTCTGGCAATTCACCCCTCCACTTT. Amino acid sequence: CASSQEGQSGNSPLHF.

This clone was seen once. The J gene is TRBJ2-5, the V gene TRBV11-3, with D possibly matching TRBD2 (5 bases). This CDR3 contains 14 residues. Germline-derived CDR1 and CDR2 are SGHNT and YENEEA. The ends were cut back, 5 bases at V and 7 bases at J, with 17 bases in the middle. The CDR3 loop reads CASSQYSTEGTQYF. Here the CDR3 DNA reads TGTGCCAGCAGCCAGTATTCGACTGAGGGGACCCAGTACTTC.

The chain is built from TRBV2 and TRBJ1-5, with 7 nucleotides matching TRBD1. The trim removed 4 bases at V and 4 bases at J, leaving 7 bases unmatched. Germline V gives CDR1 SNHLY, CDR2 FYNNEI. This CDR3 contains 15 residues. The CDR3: CASSGDRVGNQPQHF. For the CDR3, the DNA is TGTGCCAGCAGTGGCGACAGGGTTGGAAATCAGCCCCAGCATTTT.

Here the CDR3 reads CASSRELADVSYNEQFF. Written as DNA, the CDR3 is TGCGCCAGCAGCCGAGAACTAGCGGATGTCTCCTACAATGAGCAGTTCTTC. The chain carries TRBV4-3 and TRBJ2-1; 8 nucleotides agree with TRBD2. V dropped 4 bases and J dropped 0; count of bases not matched to a gene: 8. Per germline, CDR1 LGHNA and CDR2 YSLEER. The CDR3 is 17 amino acids.

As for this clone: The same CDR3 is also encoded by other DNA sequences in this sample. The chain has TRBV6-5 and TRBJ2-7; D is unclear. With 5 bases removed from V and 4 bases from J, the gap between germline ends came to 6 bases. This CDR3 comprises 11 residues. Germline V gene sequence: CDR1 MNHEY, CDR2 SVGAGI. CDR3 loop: CASSETYEQYF. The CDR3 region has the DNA TGTGCCAGCAGTGAAACATACGAGCAGTACTTC.

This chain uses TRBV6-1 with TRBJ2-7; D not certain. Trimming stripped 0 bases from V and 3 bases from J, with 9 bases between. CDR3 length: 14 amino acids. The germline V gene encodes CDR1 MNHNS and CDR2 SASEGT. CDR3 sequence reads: CASSEAPRNYEQYF. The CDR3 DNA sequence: TGTGCCAGCAGTGAAGCGCCCCGAAACTACGAGCAGTACTTC.

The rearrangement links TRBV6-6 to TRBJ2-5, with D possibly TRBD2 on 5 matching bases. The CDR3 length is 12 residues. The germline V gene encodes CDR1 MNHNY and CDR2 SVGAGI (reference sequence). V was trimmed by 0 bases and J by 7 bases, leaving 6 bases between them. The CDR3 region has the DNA TGTGCCAGCAGTTACTCCGGGGTGACCCAGTACTTC. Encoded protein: CASSYSGVTQYF.

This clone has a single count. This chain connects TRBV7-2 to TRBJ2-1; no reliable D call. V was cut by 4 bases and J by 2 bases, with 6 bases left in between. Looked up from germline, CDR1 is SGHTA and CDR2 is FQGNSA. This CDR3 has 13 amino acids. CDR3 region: CASSYQAYNEQFF. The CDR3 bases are TGTGCCAGCAGCTACCAGGCCTACAATGAGCAGTTCTTC.

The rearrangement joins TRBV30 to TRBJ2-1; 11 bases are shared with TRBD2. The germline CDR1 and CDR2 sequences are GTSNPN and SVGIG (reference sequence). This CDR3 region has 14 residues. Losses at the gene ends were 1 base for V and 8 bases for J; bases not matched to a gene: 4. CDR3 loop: CAWSASGGPYEQFF. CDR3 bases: TGTGCCTGGAGTGCTAGCGGGGGGCCGTATGAGCAGTTCTTC.

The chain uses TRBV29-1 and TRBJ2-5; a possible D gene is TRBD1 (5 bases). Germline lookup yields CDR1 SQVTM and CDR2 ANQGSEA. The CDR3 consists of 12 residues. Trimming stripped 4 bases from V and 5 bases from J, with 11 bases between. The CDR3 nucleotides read TGCAGCGTTGCAAGGGGAATTGAGACCCAGTACTTC. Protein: CSVARGIETQYF. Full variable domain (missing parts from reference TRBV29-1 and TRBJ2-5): SAVISQKPSRDICQRGTSLTIQCQVDSQVTMMFWYRQQPGQSLTLIATANQGSEATYESGFVIDKFPISRPNLTFSTLTVSNMSPEDSSIYLCSVARGIETQYFGPGTRLLVL.